The 4 T cell receptor beta chains reported below all come from one sample, sequenced in a study of somatic mutations in cytotoxic T cells in rheumatoid arthritis. Profiling relied on immunoSEQ multiplex PCR, and the TCRdb table lists in-frame clones only, not all of them. The table lists 19,000 or so clones, roughly 70% of them singletons, with less than 25% in the top ten. Sequenced: CD8+ T cells sorted from blood. These receptors were collected from a woman in her sixties or seventies in good health.

V is TRBV5-1 and J is TRBJ2-1; D call uncertain. The CDR3 has 15 residues. Trimming removed 5 bases from V and 7 bases from J, with 19 bases in between. Germline V gene lookup returns CDR1 SGHRS and CDR2 YFSETQ. CDR3 sequence reads: CASSLWEDARNEQFF. In DNA form, the CDR3 reads TGCGCCAGCAGTTTGTGGGAAGACGCTCGGAATGAGCAGTTCTTC.

J is TRBJ2-2 and V is TRBV6-4; TRBD1 is a possible D gene (6 bases). Per germline, CDR1 MRHNA and CDR2 SNTAGT. This CDR3 comprises 13 residues. Trimming pared 3 bases from V and 4 bases from J, leaving 6 bases between. Written as DNA, the CDR3 is TGTGCCAGCAGTGAACAGGGCACCGGGGAGCTGTTTTTT. Translated: CASSEQGTGELFF.

This clone was counted a few times. The chain links TRBV7-2 to TRBJ2-7; D is unclear. The CDR3 has 13 amino acids. V lost 1 base to trimming and J lost 7 bases, with 11 bases between them. CDR1 SGHTA and CDR2 FQGNSA come from the germline V gene. This CDR3 reads CASSLVSAPEQYF. The CDR3 DNA follows: TGTGCCAGCAGCTTAGTGTCAGCCCCGGAGCAGTACTTC.

This chain links TRBV27 with TRBJ1-2; 9 bases are a match to TRBD1. V shed 0 bases and J 4 bases; nucleotides not matched to a gene: 3. The CDR3 is made up of 15 amino acids. Germline CDR1 and CDR2: MNHEY and SMNVEV (reference sequence). The CDR3 DNA follows: TGTGCCAGCAGTTTATCCCGACAGGGGGGCTATGGCTACACCTTC. Translated, it gives CASSLSRQGGYGYTF.